This TCR beta chain appears in the sequencing data of a study of blood T cell repertoires in COVID-19. Study in general: Donors in the United States, Italy and Spain gave samples during acute or convalescent COVID-19. In each case, the material was cDNA or gDNA derived from T cells, B-cell-depleted T cells, or PBMCs.

As handled by the study authors: Nucleated cell counts were estimated from reference gene primer amplification. The data were produced by immunoSEQ multiplex PCR, yet TCRdb's version contains in-frame clones alone and is incomplete. V and J calls and clone size follow that table, whereas D and trimming were derived from the DNA. The sample yields roughly 220,000 clones, 84% seen once. V shed 0 bases and J 1 base; nucleotides not matched to a gene: 4. CDR1 is SGDLS, CDR2 YYNGEE, per germline. This CDR3 has 16 residues. Sequencing was done on a sample of peripheral blood. The chain carries TRBV9 and TRBJ2-1, with 7 bases lining up with TRBD1. The sequence derives from a woman aged 60 to 75 who had recovered from COVID-19. The CDR3 sequence is CASSVVLRGSYNEQFF. For the CDR3, the DNA is TGTGCCAGCAGCGTAGTCCTCAGGGGGTCCTACAATGAGCAGTTCTTC.